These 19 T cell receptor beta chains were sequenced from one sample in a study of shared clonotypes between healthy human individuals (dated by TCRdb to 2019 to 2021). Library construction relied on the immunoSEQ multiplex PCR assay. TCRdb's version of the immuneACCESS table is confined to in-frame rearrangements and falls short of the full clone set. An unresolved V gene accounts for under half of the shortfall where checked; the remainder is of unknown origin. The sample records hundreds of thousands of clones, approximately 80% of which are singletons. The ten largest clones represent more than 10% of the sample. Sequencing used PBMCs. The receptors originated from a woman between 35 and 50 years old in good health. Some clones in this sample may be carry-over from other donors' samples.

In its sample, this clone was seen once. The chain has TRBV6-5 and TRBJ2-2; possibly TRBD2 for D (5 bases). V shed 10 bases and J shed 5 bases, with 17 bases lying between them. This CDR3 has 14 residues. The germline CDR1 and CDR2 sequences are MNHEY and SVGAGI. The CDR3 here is CATGRAPGTGELFF. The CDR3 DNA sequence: TGTGCCACCGGTAGGGCTCCGGGGACCGGGGAGCTGTTTTTT.

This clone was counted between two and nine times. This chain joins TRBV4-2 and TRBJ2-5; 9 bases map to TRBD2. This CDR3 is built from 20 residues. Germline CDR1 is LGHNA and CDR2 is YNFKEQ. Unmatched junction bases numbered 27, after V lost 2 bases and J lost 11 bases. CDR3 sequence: CASSQKFGWSVAGVVVEQYF. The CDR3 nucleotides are TGTGCCAGCAGCCAAAAATTCGGATGGTCAGTAGCGGGAGTAGTGGTAGAGCAGTACTTC.

CDR3 nucleotides: TGTGCCAGCAGTGAACAGGGGGAGGGTGAAAAACTGTTTTTT. Amino acid sequence: CASSEQGEGEKLFF. The chain couples TRBV28 to TRBJ1-4, with 8 bases that match TRBD1. This CDR3 comprises 14 residues. Germline CDR1 and CDR2: MDHEN and SYDVKM. J gave up 7 bases and V 5 bases, and 6 bases lay outside the gene matches.

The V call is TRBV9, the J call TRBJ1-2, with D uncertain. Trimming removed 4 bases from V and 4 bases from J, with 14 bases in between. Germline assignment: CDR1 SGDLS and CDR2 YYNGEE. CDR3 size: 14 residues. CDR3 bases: TGTGCCAGCAGCACGCGGACGGATGCCTATGGCTACACCTTC. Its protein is CASSTRTDAYGYTF.

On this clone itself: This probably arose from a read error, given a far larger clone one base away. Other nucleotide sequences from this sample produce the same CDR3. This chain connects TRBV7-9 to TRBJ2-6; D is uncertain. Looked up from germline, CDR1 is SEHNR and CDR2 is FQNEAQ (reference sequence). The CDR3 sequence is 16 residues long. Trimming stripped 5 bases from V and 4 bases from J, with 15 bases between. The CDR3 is CASSPPVYSGANVLTF. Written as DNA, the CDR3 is TGTGCCAGCAGCCCCCCGGTCTACTCGGGGGCCAACGTCCTGACTTTC.

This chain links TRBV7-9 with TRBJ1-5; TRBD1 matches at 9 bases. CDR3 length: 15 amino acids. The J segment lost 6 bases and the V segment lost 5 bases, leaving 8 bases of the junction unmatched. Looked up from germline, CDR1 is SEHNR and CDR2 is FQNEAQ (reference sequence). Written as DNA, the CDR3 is TGTGCCAGCAGCCCACCCGGGACAGGGCCTCAGCCCCAGCATTTT. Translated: CASSPPGTGPQPQHF.

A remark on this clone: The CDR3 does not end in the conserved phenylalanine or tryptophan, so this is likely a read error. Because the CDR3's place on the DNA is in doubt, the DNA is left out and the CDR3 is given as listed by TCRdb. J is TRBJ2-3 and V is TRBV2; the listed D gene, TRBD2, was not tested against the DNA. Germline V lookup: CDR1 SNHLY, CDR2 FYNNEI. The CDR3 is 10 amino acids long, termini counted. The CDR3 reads CASSEGPLLI.

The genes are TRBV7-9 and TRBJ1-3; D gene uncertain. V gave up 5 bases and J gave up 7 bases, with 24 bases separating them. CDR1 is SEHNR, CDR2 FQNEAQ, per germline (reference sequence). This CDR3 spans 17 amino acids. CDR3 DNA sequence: TGTGCCAGCAGCCCGCCCAGTCTTGCGCCCGGGCCCAACACCATATATTTT. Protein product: CASSPPSLAPGPNTIYF.

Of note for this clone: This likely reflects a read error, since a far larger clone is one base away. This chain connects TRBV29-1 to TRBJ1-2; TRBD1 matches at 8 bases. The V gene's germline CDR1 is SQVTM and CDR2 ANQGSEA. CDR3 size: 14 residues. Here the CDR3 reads CSVITRTGNYSYTF. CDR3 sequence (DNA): TGCAGCGTCATCACTAGGACAGGGAACTATAGCTACACCTTT.

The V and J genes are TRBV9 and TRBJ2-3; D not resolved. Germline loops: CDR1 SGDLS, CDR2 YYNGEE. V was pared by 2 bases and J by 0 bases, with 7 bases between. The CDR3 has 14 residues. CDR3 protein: CASSVSASTDTQYF. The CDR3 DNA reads TGTGCCAGCAGCGTCTCCGCCAGCACAGATACGCAGTATTTT.

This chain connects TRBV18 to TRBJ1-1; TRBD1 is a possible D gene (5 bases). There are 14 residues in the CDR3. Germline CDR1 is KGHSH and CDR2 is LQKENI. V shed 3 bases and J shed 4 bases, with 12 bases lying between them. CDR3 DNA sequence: TGTGCCAGCTCACCGTCGGGGCAGTTCACTGAAGCTTTCTTT. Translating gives CASSPSGQFTEAFF.

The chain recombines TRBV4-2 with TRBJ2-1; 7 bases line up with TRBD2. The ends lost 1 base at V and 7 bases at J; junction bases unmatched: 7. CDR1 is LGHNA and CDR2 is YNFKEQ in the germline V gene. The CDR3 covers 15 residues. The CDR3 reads CASSQAILGGNEQFF. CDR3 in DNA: TGTGCCAGCAGCCAAGCAATACTCGGGGGGAATGAGCAGTTCTTC.

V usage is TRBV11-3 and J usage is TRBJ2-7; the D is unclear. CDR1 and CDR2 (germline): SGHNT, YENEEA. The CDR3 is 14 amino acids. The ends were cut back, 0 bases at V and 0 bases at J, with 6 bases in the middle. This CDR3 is CASSLEGYSYEQYF. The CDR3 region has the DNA TGTGCCAGCAGCTTAGAGGGGTACTCCTACGAGCAGTACTTC.

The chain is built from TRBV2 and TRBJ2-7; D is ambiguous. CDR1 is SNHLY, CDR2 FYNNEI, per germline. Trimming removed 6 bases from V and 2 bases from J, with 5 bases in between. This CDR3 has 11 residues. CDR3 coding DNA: TGTGCCAGCAGGCAAACCTACGAGCAGTACTTC. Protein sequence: CASRQTYEQYF.

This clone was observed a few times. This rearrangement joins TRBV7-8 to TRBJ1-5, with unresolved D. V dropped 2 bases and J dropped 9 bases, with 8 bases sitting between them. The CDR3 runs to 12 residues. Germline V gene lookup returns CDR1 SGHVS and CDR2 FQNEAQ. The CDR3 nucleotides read TGTGCCAGCAGCTTACCGGACGGGCCCCAGCATTTT. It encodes CASSLPDGPQHF.

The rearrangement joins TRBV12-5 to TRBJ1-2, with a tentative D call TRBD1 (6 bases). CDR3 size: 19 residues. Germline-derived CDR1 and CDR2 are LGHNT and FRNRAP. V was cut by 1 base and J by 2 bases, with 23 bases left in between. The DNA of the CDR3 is TGTGCTAGTGGTTTGGCCCTAACGGTTGGGGGCGGACAAAACTATGGCTACACCTTC. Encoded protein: CASGLALTVGGGQNYGYTF.

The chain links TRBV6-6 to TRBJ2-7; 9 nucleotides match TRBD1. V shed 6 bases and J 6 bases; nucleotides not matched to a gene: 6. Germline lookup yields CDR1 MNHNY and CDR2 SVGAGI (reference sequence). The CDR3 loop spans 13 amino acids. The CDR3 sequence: CASSYDRGSEQYF. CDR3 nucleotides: TGTGCCAGCAGCTACGACAGGGGGAGCGAGCAGTACTTC.

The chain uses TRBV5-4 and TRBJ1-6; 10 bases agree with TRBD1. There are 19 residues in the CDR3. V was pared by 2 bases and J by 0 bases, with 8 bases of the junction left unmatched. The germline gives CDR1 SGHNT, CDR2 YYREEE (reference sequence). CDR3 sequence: CASSFTRGQGSSYNSPLHF. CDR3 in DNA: TGTGCCAGCAGCTTTACACGGGGACAGGGGAGCTCCTATAATTCACCCCTCCACTTT.

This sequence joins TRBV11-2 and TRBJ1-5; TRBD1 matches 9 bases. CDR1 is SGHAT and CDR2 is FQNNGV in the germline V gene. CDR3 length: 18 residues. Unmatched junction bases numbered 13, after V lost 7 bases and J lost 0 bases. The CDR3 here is CASTPRDREDNSNQPQHF. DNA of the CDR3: TGTGCCAGCACCCCGAGGGACAGGGAGGATAATAGCAATCAGCCCCAGCATTTT.